This TCR beta chain was sequenced during a study of Ad26.COV2.S vaccination and SARS-CoV-2 variants (dated by TCRdb to about 2021). A note on the overall study: Donors in the vaccine arm were drawn from COV1001, a phase I-IIa trial of Ad26.COV2.S in healthy adults that was multicentre, randomized, double-blind and placebo-controlled. A total of roughly 32 samples were included in the TCR-sequenced set, comprising around 19 Ad26.COV2.S vaccine recipients, 5 placebo recipients and 8 SARS-CoV-2 convalescent individuals. Participants in the trial were split at random into five groups of five each, receiving low-dose or high-dose Ad26.COV2.S once or twice, or else placebo on both occasions. TCRbeta repertoire sequencing served as the tool for gauging how specific and how broad the SARS-CoV-2-reactive T cell receptors were following Ad26.COV2.S vaccination. Dosing of Ad26.COV2.S was intramuscular, at either 5x10^10 or 1x10^11 viral particles, delivered as one shot or as two shots spaced 56 days apart. Investigators did not know the trial group allocation while performing experiments and assessing outcomes.

Study-level results and caveats: After vaccination, substantial breadth of spike-specific CD8+ and CD4+ T cell responses was reported. Comparable non-spike TCR breadth was observed between vaccine and placebo recipients, consistent with only spike being contained in the vaccine. Spike-specific TCR breadth was higher in Ad26.COV2.S recipients than in placebo recipients (P = 0.0014). The authors noted that total T cell responses may have been underestimated by the TCR breadth and depth analyses. The study was not powered for comparison of responses between vaccine doses or regimens.

Reading the label with the study, this specimen's treatment or condition is: 15 to 20 received Ad26.COV2.S at low or high dose, single or two shots; about 5 received placebo; per-sample allocation not given. For vaccine and placebo recipients, the sequenced repertoires came from samples collected on day 63 after the first injection. Cohort 1b enrolled around 23 adults aged 18-55 years at a single site in Boston, USA, between 29 July and 7 August 2020. As a vaccine, Ad26.COV2.S was a replication-incompetent adenovirus type 26 vector that expressed a prefusion-stabilized SARS-CoV-2 spike protein derived from the original Wuhan strain. Note on this clone: The antigen this receptor binds is unknown. Base qualities are not provided; no much larger clone lies one nucleotide away.

The immunoSEQ Assay was used to sequence TCRbeta CDR3 regions. After extraction, genomic DNA underwent amplification by bias-controlled multiplex PCR, followed by high-throughput sequencing. Regarding the original processing steps: To quantify the absolute abundance of each unique TCRbeta CDR3 region, sequences were collapsed and filtered. T cell fraction was estimated by normalizing TCRbeta template counts to usable DNA, which was measured by amplifying reference genes present in all nucleated cells. Repertoire TCRs were annotated as SARS-CoV-2-specific by exact matching of V gene, CDR3 amino acid sequence and J gene to a known reactive TCR set. MIRA supplied the reference SARS-CoV-2 TCR set, which was filtered for enrichment in COVID-19-positive ImmuneCODE repertoires so that public or cross-reactive TCRs were removed. Using the MIRA antigens, annotated TCRs were further analysed by specific ORF or by position within an ORF. Breadth was defined as annotated unique rearrangements over total unique productive rearrangements; depth was the summed frequency of those rearrangements. TCR breadth was compared between groups using two-sided Wilcoxon rank-sum tests. TCRdb mirrors the immuneACCESS table, restricted to in-frame sequences. Some clones are absent from its copies; in checked studies, under half trace to an unresolved V gene, and the reason for the others is unknown. The V and J calls and clone size were taken over from that table, and D and trimming were inferred from the DNA. This sample comprises about 350,000 clones, 86% of them detected only once. The top ten hold around 10% of the sample.

Ends trimmed: V by 5 bases, J by 2 bases; bases unmatched to a gene: 6. CDR1 and CDR2, per the germline V gene (reference sequence), are LNHDA and SQIVND. The CDR3 goes from the cysteine to the phenylalanine over 15 residues. The only DNA kept is the CDR3, 45 bases in frame from the first base. The source material was peripheral blood, sampled in a trial of Ad26.COV2.S vaccine versus placebo. The chain is made from TRBV19 and TRBJ1-2, with TRBD1 matching 9 junction bases. The receptor was derived from a person between 18 and 59 years old who received the Ad26.COV2.S COVID-19 vaccine or a placebo. For the CDR3, the sequence is CASSSPGQGNYGYTF. The nucleotide sequence reads as follows: TGTGCCAGTAGTTCCCCGGGACAGGGAAACTATGGCTACACCTTC.